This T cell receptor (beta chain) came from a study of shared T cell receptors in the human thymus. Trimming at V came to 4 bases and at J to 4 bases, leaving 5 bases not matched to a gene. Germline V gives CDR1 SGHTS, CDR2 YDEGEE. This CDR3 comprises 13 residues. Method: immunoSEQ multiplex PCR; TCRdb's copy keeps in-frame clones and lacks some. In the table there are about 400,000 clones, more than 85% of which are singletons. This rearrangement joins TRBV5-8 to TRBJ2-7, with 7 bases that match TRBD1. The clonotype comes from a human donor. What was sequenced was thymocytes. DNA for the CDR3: TGTGCCAGCAGCAGGGACAGACCATACGAGCAGTACTTC. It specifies CASSRDRPYEQYF.